The next 14 T cell receptor beta chains were all read from a single sample in a study of blood T cell repertoires in COVID-19. The table came from immunoSEQ multiplex PCR; TCRdb's copy has only in-frame clones and leaves some out. The sample records a few hundred thousand clones, roughly 85% being singletons. The sample was peripheral blood. These receptors all stem from a young woman with acute or convalescent COVID-19.

The CDR3 DNA sequence: TGCGCCAGCAGCCGCTGGACGGAACCAGGGGACGAGCAGTACTTC. Amino acid sequence: CASSRWTEPGDEQYF. The chain joins TRBV4-1 to TRBJ2-7; possible D gene TRBD1, 6 bases. Germline V gene lookup returns CDR1 MGHRA and CDR2 YSYEKL. Trimming pared 4 bases from V and 5 bases from J, leaving 18 bases between. The CDR3 is 15 residues long.

The chain has TRBV13 and TRBJ1-1; maybe TRBD1 (6 bases). Trimming shortened V by 7 bases and J by 1 base, and 10 bases separated the two germline ends. There are 13 residues in the CDR3. Germline V gives CDR1 PRHDT, CDR2 FYEKMQ (reference sequence). The CDR3 spells CASTRGGNTEAFF. For the CDR3, the DNA is TGTGCCAGCACCCGAGGGGGGAACACTGAAGCTTTCTTT. The entire variable domain, with the rest obtained from reference TRBV13 and TRBJ1-1, is as follows: AAGVIQSPRHLIKEKRETATLKCYPIPRHDTVYWYQQGPGQDPQFLISFYEKMQSDKGSIPDRFSAQQFSDYHSELNMSSLELGDSALYFCASTRGGNTEAFFGQGTRLTVV.

This chain joins TRBV6-6 and TRBJ2-7, with D unresolved. This CDR3 contains 13 residues. V gave up 2 bases and J gave up 3 bases, with 8 bases separating them. The V gene's germline CDR1 is MNHNY and CDR2 SVGAGI (reference sequence). The DNA of the CDR3 is TGTGCCAGCAGTTACGGGCAGAGCTACGAGCAGTACTTC. It is translated as CASSYGQSYEQYF.

The V gene is TRBV2, the J gene TRBJ2-1; 14 bases are a match to TRBD2. The CDR3 consists of 18 residues. CDR1 and CDR2 (germline): SNHLY, FYNNEI. The junction had 10 bases not matched to a gene; V was cut back by 6 bases and J by 3 bases. This CDR3 reads CASSDRLAGGSIYNEQFF. CDR3 bases: TGTGCCAGCAGCGACCGACTAGCGGGAGGGTCTATCTACAATGAGCAGTTCTTC.

This clone was counted a single time. This rearrangement joins TRBV7-8 to TRBJ2-1; D not resolved. The germline V gene has CDR1 SGHVS and CDR2 FQNEAQ. This CDR3 is 16 amino acids long. With 1 base removed from V and 2 bases from J, the gap between germline ends came to 12 bases. The CDR3 loop is CASSLELATTYNEQFF. Here the CDR3 DNA reads TGTGCCAGCAGCTTAGAATTAGCCACAACCTACAATGAGCAGTTCTTC. The full variable domain, rest sourced from reference TRBV7-8 and TRBJ2-1, is GAGVSQSPRYKVAKRGQDVALRCDPISGHVSLFWYQQALGQGPEFLTYFQNEAQLDKSGLPSDRFFAERPEGSVSTLKIQRTQQEDSAVYLCASSLELATTYNEQFFGPGTRLTVL.

The chain uses TRBV18 and TRBJ1-3, with D perhaps TRBD1 (5 bases). The CDR3 sequence is 14 residues long. Germline lookup yields CDR1 KGHSH and CDR2 LQKENI. V lost 5 bases and J lost 2, with 10 bases in between. CDR3 sequence reads: CASSTGPPGNTIYF. CDR3 sequence (DNA): TGTGCCAGCTCAACAGGTCCCCCTGGAAACACCATATATTTT. Complete variable domain (other parts from reference TRBV18 and TRBJ1-3): NAGVMQNPRHLVRRRGQEARLRCSPMKGHSHVYWYRQLPEEGLKFMVYLQKENIIDESGMPKERFSAEFPKEGPSILRIQQVVRGDSAAYFCASSTGPPGNTIYFGEGSWLTVV.

This chain joins TRBV5-8 and TRBJ1-5; 7 bases are shared with TRBD1. This CDR3 is 18 amino acids long. Trimming took 1 base from V and 0 from J; bases not matched to a gene: 10. The germline gives CDR1 SGHTS, CDR2 YDEGEE. This CDR3 is CASSLNRWTGFSNQPQHF. CDR3 in DNA: TGTGCCAGCAGCTTGAATCGCTGGACAGGATTTAGCAATCAGCCCCAGCATTTT.

The genes are TRBV21-1 and TRBJ2-7; the table calls TRBD1, which could not be checked here. TRBV21-1 is a documented pseudogene. The length of the CDR3 is 14 residues. CDR3 sequence reads: CASSNRQATYEQYF. The DNA of the CDR3 is TGTGCCAGCAGCAATCGGCAGGCTACCTACGAGCAGTACTTC.

This chain links TRBV10-1 with TRBJ1-1; 8 positions agree with TRBD1. V lost 4 bases and J lost 11; bases outside the gene matches: 9. Germline CDR1 WNHNN, CDR2 SYGVQD (reference sequence). This CDR3 region has 13 residues. The CDR3 nucleotides are TGCGCCAGCAGTGGCGGACAGGGTCTCTCGGCTTTCTTT. It yields the protein CASSGGQGLSAFF.

This clone occurred once. The V gene is TRBV11-2, the J gene TRBJ2-7; weak D call: TRBD1 (5 bases). V was cut by 1 base and J by 5 bases, with 15 bases left in between. CDR1 and CDR2 (germline): SGHAT, FQNNGV. This CDR3 is 15 amino acids long. CDR3: CASSLGVGLYDEQYF. The CDR3 DNA sequence: TGTGCCAGCAGCTTAGGGGTGGGGCTTTACGACGAGCAGTACTTC.

The rearrangement uses TRBV15 and TRBJ2-7; 9 bases are a match to TRBD1. In germline, CDR1 is LNHNV, CDR2 YYDKDF (reference sequence). The length of the CDR3 is 14 residues. Trimming cost V 8 bases and J 4 bases; bases outside gene matches: 9. The CDR3 sequence: CATRLDRGTYEQYF. The DNA of the CDR3 is TGTGCCACCCGCCTTGACAGGGGGACATACGAGCAGTACTTC.

The chain recombines TRBV28 with TRBJ1-1; no clear D. V lost 5 bases and J 3 bases, leaving 13 bases between the germline ends. CDR1 is MDHEN and CDR2 is SYDVKM in the germline V gene. The CDR3 totals 14 residues. The CDR3 here is CASSPWPRHTEAFF. In nucleotides, the CDR3 is TGTGCCAGCAGTCCTTGGCCCCGCCACACTGAAGCTTTCTTT.

V and J are TRBV4-2 and TRBJ2-5; 10 bases line up with TRBD2. The germline V gene encodes CDR1 LGHNA and CDR2 YNFKEQ. V gave up 0 bases and J gave up 5 bases; unmatched junction bases: 15. This CDR3 has 19 amino acids. This CDR3 reads CASSQDKISSGGRGETQYF. The CDR3 DNA sequence: TGTGCCAGCAGCCAAGATAAGATTTCTAGCGGGGGCCGAGGGGAGACCCAGTACTTC.

CDR3 amino acids: CASRDIGARNEQFF. The CDR3 coding sequence is TGTGCCAGCAGGGATATAGGAGCTAGGAATGAGCAGTTCTTC. The genes are TRBV6-5 and TRBJ2-1; D gene uncertain. V gave up 6 bases and J gave up 7 bases, with 16 bases separating them. Germline V CDR1 and CDR2: MNHEY, SVGAGI. CDR3 length equals 14 residues.